A single sample gave rise to the 26 T cell receptor beta chains below, sequenced in a study of spatial heterogeneity in lung cancer. The time point is: sample taken at primary tumor resection. Whole RNA, isolated from tumor, nontumor lung or frozen PBMC, was sequenced without prior sorting. TCRdb reanalysed the 5' RACE reads using MiXCR and keeps one entry per CDR3 protein. The table records about 52,000 distinct CDR3 sequences, over 5.5% of them present only once. The sample was PBMCs, taken at surgery. These receptors all come from a female donor with early-stage non-small cell lung cancer.

The chain uses TRBV6-5 and TRBJ1-5; D may be TRBD1 (6 bases). The ends were cut back, 2 bases at V and 4 bases at J, with 6 bases in the middle. Germline CDR1 is MNHEY and CDR2 is SVGAGI. The CDR3 is 13 amino acids. The CDR3: CASSYQGNQPQHF. CDR3 DNA: TGTGCCAGCAGTTACCAGGGGAATCAGCCCCAGCATTTT.

This chain connects TRBV30 to TRBJ2-7, with a tentative D call TRBD2 (5 bases). This CDR3 is 13 amino acids long. Deletions cut 3 bases from V and 7 bases from J, with 16 bases between. Germline V gene data show CDR1 as GTSNPN and CDR2 as SVGIG (reference sequence). The CDR3, as DNA: TGTGCCTGGAGCACCCCCGGACGGAGGGAGCAGTACTTC. Its protein is CAWSTPGRREQYF.

This clonotype was observed a few times. V is TRBV7-7 and J is TRBJ2-1; D gene ambiguous. The V gene's germline CDR1 is SSHAT and CDR2 FNYEAQ (reference sequence). This CDR3 comprises 15 residues. Trimming removed 3 bases from V and 0 bases from J, with 9 bases in between. CDR3 coding DNA: TGTGCCAGCAGCTTGGACGGAAGCTCCTACAATGAGCAGTTCTTC. This codes for CASSLDGSSYNEQFF.

This clonotype was seen ten or more times. This rearrangement joins TRBV5-1 to TRBJ2-3; 10 nucleotides agree with TRBD2. CDR3 length: 17 amino acids. The V gene end was trimmed by 0 bases and the J gene end by 2 bases; junction bases not matched to a gene: 6. Germline lookup yields CDR1 SGHRS and CDR2 YFSETQ. CDR3 sequence reads: CASSLDASGGPTDTQYF. The CDR3 nucleotides read TGCGCCAGCAGCTTGGATGCTAGCGGGGGCCCCACAGATACGCAGTATTTT.

This clonotype appeared many times. V usage is TRBV7-3 and J usage is TRBJ1-6; no firm D call. This CDR3 region has 13 residues. CDR1 and CDR2 (germline): SGHTA, FQGTGA. V was pared by 3 bases and J by 7 bases, with 7 bases between. CDR3 residues: CASSFGRNSPLHF. CDR3 DNA: TGTGCCAGCAGCTTTGGCCGAAATTCACCCCTCCACTTT.

This clonotype was picked up many times. The gene calls are TRBV7-2 and TRBJ2-3; a weak D match, TRBD2 (5 bases). CDR1 and CDR2 (germline): SGHTA, FQGNSA. The CDR3 covers 15 residues. Trimming removed 3 bases from V and 4 bases from J, with 14 bases in between. CDR3 sequence (DNA): TGTGCCAGCAGCTTGGCTAGCTCCAGCGCAGATACGCAGTATTTT. Encoded protein: CASSLASSSADTQYF.

The table lists this clonotype with a count of one. This may be a read error, as it is one base from a much larger clone. V usage is TRBV6-1 and J usage is TRBJ2-1; 9 bases align to TRBD1. There are 13 residues in the CDR3. The trim removed 8 bases at V and 12 bases at J, leaving 11 bases unmatched. The germline V gene has CDR1 MNHNS and CDR2 SASEGT. CDR3 protein: CASYRTGDRLQFF. CDR3 in DNA: TGTGCCAGCTATCGGACAGGGGACCGATTGCAGTTCTTC.

This clonotype occurred many times. The CDR3 here is CASRQESREQYF. The CDR3 nucleotides are TGTGCCAGCAGGCAGGAAAGTCGGGAGCAGTACTTC. V and J are TRBV6-2 or TRBV6-3 and TRBJ2-7; no clear D gene. Germline values: CDR1 MNHEY, CDR2 SVGEGT. The CDR3 loop spans 12 amino acids. The V end lost 6 bases, the J end lost 7 bases, and 13 bases lay between the germline ends.

This clonotype was counted many times. The chain is built from TRBV2 and TRBJ1-2; D is possibly TRBD1 (5 bases). The CDR3 consists of 15 residues. V was shortened by 1 base and J by 4 bases, with 13 bases between the two germline ends. The germline V gene has CDR1 SNHLY and CDR2 FYNNEI. CDR3 nucleotide sequence: TGTGCCAGCAGTGAAGGCCGTACGGGGGGCTATGGCTACACCTTC. Residues: CASSEGRTGGYGYTF.

This clonotype was seen repeatedly, ten times or more. J is TRBJ1-4 and V is TRBV20-1; D call uncertain. The V gene's germline CDR1 is DFQATT and CDR2 SNEGSKA (reference sequence). V was shortened by 2 bases and J by 8 bases, with 12 bases between the two germline ends. The CDR3 has 13 residues. This CDR3 is CSARPGPGEKLFF. CDR3 sequence (DNA): TGCAGTGCTAGACCGGGCCCGGGAGAAAAACTGTTTTTT.

In this sample, this clonotype turned up many times. Here the CDR3 reads CASSLPGQGAIYGYTF. The CDR3 region has the DNA TGTGCCAGCAGTCTCCCCGGACAGGGGGCGATCTATGGCTACACCTTC. V and J are TRBV28 and TRBJ1-2; TRBD1 matches 11 bases. CDR1 is MDHEN, CDR2 SYDVKM, per germline. The V and J ends lost 5 bases and 4 bases, in that order; junction bases with no gene match: 9. This CDR3 is 16 amino acids long.

This clonotype was seen at least ten times. The rearrangement uses TRBV28 and TRBJ2-7; tentative D call: TRBD1 (6 bases). Trimming removed 4 bases at V and 3 bases at J, with 13 bases between. The CDR3 is 14 residues long. From germline, CDR1 is MDHEN and CDR2 SYDVKM. This chain's CDR3 is CASSSSLDSYEQYF. DNA of the CDR3: TGTGCCAGCAGTTCCTCTCTGGACAGCTACGAGCAGTACTTC.

In its sample, this clonotype was seen many times. The chain has TRBV29-1 and TRBJ2-3; the D gene is possibly TRBD1 (6 bases). The CDR3 length is 12 residues. CDR1 SQVTM and CDR2 ANQGSEA come from the germline V gene. V dropped 8 bases and J dropped 5 bases, with 14 bases sitting between them. The CDR3 DNA reads TGCAGCTCTCACACAGGGCAAGATACGCAGTATTTT. Translating gives CSSHTGQDTQYF.

This clonotype came up many times. V is TRBV12-3 or TRBV12-4 and J is TRBJ2-2; the D is unclear. The CDR3 is 15 residues long. V lost 5 bases, J lost 2 bases, and 12 bases lay in between. CDR3 DNA sequence: TGTGCCAGCAGTAATCGCCCAGGAAACACCGGGGAGCTGTTTTTT. This translates into CASSNRPGNTGELFF.

This clonotype was observed a single time. Since a much larger clone is just one base distant, this may be a read error. The chain links TRBV11-2 to TRBJ2-7, with D possibly TRBD1 on 5 matching bases. V was shortened by 0 bases and J by 0 bases, with 9 bases between the two germline ends. The CDR3 is 15 residues long. The germline gives CDR1 SGHAT, CDR2 FQNNGV. The chain's CDR3 is CASSLEQVGSYEQYF. The CDR3 DNA follows: TGTGCCAGCAGCTTAGAACAGGTTGGCTCCTACGAGCAGTACTTC.

This clonotype was counted at least ten times. This chain joins TRBV20-1 and TRBJ2-3; D is uncertain. The CDR3 consists of 11 residues. From germline, CDR1 is DFQATT and CDR2 SNEGSKA (reference sequence). Trimming stripped 6 bases from V and 2 bases from J, with 6 bases between. The CDR3 region is CSATITDTQYF. The DNA for the CDR3 is TGCAGTGCCACTATCACAGATACGCAGTATTTT.

Concerning this clonotype itself: It may be a read error: a sequence one base away is much more abundant. This chain connects TRBV5-1 to TRBJ2-1; TRBD2 might be the D (6 bases). This CDR3 has 15 residues. Looked up from germline, CDR1 is SGHRS and CDR2 is YFSETQ. As DNA, the CDR3 is TGCGCCGGCAGCTTGGAGGGGACTCACGGACGGGAGCAGTTCTTC. This sequence encodes CAGSLEGTHGREQFF.

This clonotype was seen many times. The chain combines TRBV7-8 with TRBJ2-5; 8 bases map to TRBD1. The CDR3 has 17 residues. The V gene end was trimmed by 5 bases and the J gene end by 5 bases; junction bases not matched to a gene: 16. Germline V gives CDR1 SGHVS, CDR2 FQNEAQ. The CDR3 bases are TGTGCCAGCAGCCCCCGGACAGGGACCCAATTCGGGGAGACCCAGTACTTC. Its protein product is CASSPRTGTQFGETQYF.

This clonotype was counted at least ten times. This chain joins TRBV20-1 and TRBJ1-6; no definite D call. Trimming took 3 bases from V and 0 from J, leaving 9 bases between them. Germline CDR1 is DFQATT and CDR2 is SNEGSKA (reference sequence). This CDR3 has 15 amino acids. The CDR3 loop is CSASRPSSYNSPLHF. The CDR3, as DNA: TGCAGTGCTAGCAGACCCAGCTCCTATAATTCACCCCTCCACTTT.

This clonotype came up many times. The gene calls are TRBV9 and TRBJ2-3; 7 bases are a match to TRBD2. Germline V gene lookup returns CDR1 SGDLS and CDR2 YYNGEE. This CDR3 contains 15 residues. V was clipped by 0 bases and J by 7 bases; unmatched bases: 8. For the CDR3, the DNA is TGTGCCAGCAGCGTAGCGGGCGGGGGTTGGAATACGCAGTATTTT. Translated: CASSVAGGGWNTQYF.

This clonotype came up many times. J is TRBJ2-2 and V is TRBV5-6; D ambiguous. The CDR3 totals 13 residues. Trimming took off 3 bases at V and 6 bases at J, with 9 bases between the two ends. Germline V gene sequence: CDR1 SGHDT, CDR2 YYEEEE. CDR3 DNA: TGTGCCAGCAGCTCGTCCGTAGCCGGGGAGCTGTTTTTT. Translating it yields CASSSSVAGELFF.

Regarding this clonotype: Just one base apart from a much larger clone, this may be a read error. The CDR3 here is CASSSTTSLLPTETQYF. CDR3 nucleotides: TGTGCCAGCAGCTCGACGACTAGCCTCCTCCCCACAGAAACGCAGTATTTT. The chain employs TRBV5-6 and TRBJ2-3; 7 nucleotides agree with TRBD2. Germline-derived CDR1 and CDR2 are SGHDT and YYEEEE. The CDR3 contains 17 residues.

This clonotype was recorded at least ten times. The chain employs TRBV4-1 and TRBJ1-1; TRBD1 is a possible D gene (5 bases). The CDR3 contains 15 residues. The germline V gene has CDR1 MGHRA and CDR2 YSYEKL. V lost 1 base and J 7 bases, leaving 16 bases between the germline ends. Here the CDR3 DNA reads TGCGCCAGCAGCCAAGGAGGGACGTCTGGACTTGAAGCTTTCTTT. Translating gives CASSQGGTSGLEAFF.

Ten or more counts support this clonotype. The V gene is TRBV20-1, the J gene TRBJ1-1; D remains unclear. The CDR3 is 13 residues long. Looked up from germline, CDR1 is DFQATT and CDR2 is SNEGSKA (reference sequence). This CDR3 is CTLFRPGGTEAFF. The CDR3 DNA is TGCACCCTCTTCCGCCCCGGAGGCACTGAAGCTTTCTTT.

The chain's CDR3 is CASSLEGTGEQPQHF. As DNA, the CDR3 is TGCGCCAGCAGCTTGGAAGGGACAGGGGAACAGCCCCAGCATTTT. The chain is built from TRBV5-1 and TRBJ1-5, with 10 bases that match TRBD1. V lost 0 bases and J lost 7; bases outside the gene matches: 4. Germline CDR1 and CDR2: SGHRS and YFSETQ. The CDR3 totals 15 residues.

This clonotype was recorded a few times. The rearrangement uses TRBV7-8 and TRBJ2-5, with 7 bases aligning to TRBD2. The CDR3 totals 15 residues. The germline V gene has CDR1 SGHVS and CDR2 FQNEAQ. Losses at the gene ends were 5 bases for V and 5 bases for J; bases not matched to a gene: 11. CDR3 in DNA: TGTGCCAGCAGCCAGACGACTGGGCGGGGGGAGACCCAGTACTTC. Protein sequence: CASSQTTGRGETQYF.